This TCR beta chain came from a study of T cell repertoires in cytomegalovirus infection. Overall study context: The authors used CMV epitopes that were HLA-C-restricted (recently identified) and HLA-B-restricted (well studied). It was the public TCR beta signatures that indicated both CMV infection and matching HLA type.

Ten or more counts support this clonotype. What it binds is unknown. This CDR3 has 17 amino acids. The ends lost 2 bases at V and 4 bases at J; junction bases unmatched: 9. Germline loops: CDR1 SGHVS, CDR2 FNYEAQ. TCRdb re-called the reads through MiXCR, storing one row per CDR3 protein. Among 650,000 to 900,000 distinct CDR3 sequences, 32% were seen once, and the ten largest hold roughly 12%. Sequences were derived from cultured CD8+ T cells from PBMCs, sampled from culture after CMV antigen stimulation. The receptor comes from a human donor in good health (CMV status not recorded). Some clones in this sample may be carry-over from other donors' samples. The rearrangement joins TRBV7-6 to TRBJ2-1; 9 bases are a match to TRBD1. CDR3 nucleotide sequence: TGTGCCAGCAGCTTAAGGGGGACAGGGAGCTTTTACAATGAGCAGTTCTTC. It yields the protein CASSLRGTGSFYNEQFF. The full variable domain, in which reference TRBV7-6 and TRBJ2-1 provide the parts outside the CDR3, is GAGVSQSPRYKVTKRGQDVALRCDPISGHVSLYWYRQALGQGPEFLTYFNYEAQQDKSGLPNDRFSAERPEGSISTLTIQRTEQRDSAMYRCASSLRGTGSFYNEQFFGPGTRLTVL.